One sample yielded the 30 T cell receptor beta chains listed below, sequenced in a study of T-cell reconstitution after alpha-beta-depleted transplantation in children. Unique molecular identifiers were incorporated into the prepared TCRbeta library. From the PCR reads, TCRdb called clonotypes with MiXCR, one entry per CDR3 protein. The sample includes about a million distinct CDR3 sequences, about 29% of them seen just once. The sequencing used PBMCs, mostly from graft donor cells, collected 360 days after TCRalphabeta/CD19-depleted stem cell transplant. These receptors were collected from a boy under two years old who had a stem cell transplant for SCID, so the T cells may come from the graft donor.

The chain uses TRBV12-3 or TRBV12-4 and TRBJ2-5; D may be TRBD2 (6 bases). The CDR3 sequence is 15 residues long. The V end was cut by 6 bases, the J end by 5 bases, with 19 bases between. The CDR3 nucleotides read TGTGCCAGCAGAAGCCGCACGGGGAGCGGGGAGACCCAGTACTTC. Amino acids: CASRSRTGSGETQYF.

The rearrangement joins TRBV5-1 to TRBJ2-3; D uncertain. CDR1 is SGHRS and CDR2 is YFSETQ in the germline V gene. The CDR3 extends over 15 amino acids. With 1 base removed from V and 0 bases from J, the gap between germline ends came to 9 bases. The CDR3 region has the DNA TGCGCCAGCAGCTTGTGGCACGCTAGCACAGATACGCAGTATTTT. Protein product: CASSLWHASTDTQYF.

V and J are TRBV20-1 and TRBJ2-1; the D call may be TRBD1 or TRBD2 (5 bases each). The CDR3 covers 13 residues. Trimming left V 5 bases short and J 7 bases short, with 15 bases between. CDR1 is DFQATT and CDR2 is SNEGSKA in the germline V gene (reference sequence). In DNA, the CDR3 is TGCAGTGCTGGCAGGTACGGGGCGAATGAGCAGTTCTTC. This translates into CSAGRYGANEQFF.

This rearrangement joins TRBV27 to TRBJ2-1; the D gene could be TRBD1 or TRBD2 (5 bases each). V was pared by 3 bases and J by 5 bases, with 11 bases between. This CDR3 is 14 amino acids long. Germline V gene data show CDR1 as MNHEY and CDR2 as SMNVEV (reference sequence). This CDR3 is CASSFYGGHNEQFF. CDR3 DNA: TGTGCCAGCAGTTTTTATGGGGGTCACAATGAGCAGTTCTTC.

This clonotype was counted only a few times. The CDR3 spells CAWSVRINTEAFF. As DNA, the CDR3 is TGTGCCTGGAGTGTGAGGATCAACACTGAAGCTTTCTTT. The V call is TRBV30, the J call TRBJ1-1; unclear D gene. CDR1 and CDR2 (germline): GTSNPN, SVGIG (reference sequence). The CDR3 runs to 13 residues. V lost 0 bases, J lost 2 bases, and 7 bases lay in between.

The V and J genes are TRBV12-3 or TRBV12-4 and TRBJ2-1, with 8 nucleotides matching TRBD2. Germline trimming cut 3 bases from V and 6 bases from J; bases unmatched to any gene: 7. This CDR3 has 15 residues. CDR3 loop: CASSLLPGGGNEQFF. The CDR3 nucleotides are TGTGCCAGCAGTTTGTTGCCCGGGGGGGGCAATGAGCAGTTCTTC.

This clonotype came up a few times. The gene calls are TRBV5-1 and TRBJ2-3, with a tentative D call TRBD1 (5 bases). With 0 bases removed from V and 2 bases from J, the gap between germline ends came to 19 bases. The germline CDR1 and CDR2 sequences are SGHRS and YFSETQ. There are 18 residues in the CDR3. For the CDR3, the DNA is TGCGCCAGCAGCTTGGTTCCCCCAACAGGAGCCCTCACAGATACGCAGTATTTT. As protein: CASSLVPPTGALTDTQYF.

This chain joins TRBV4-1 and TRBJ1-1; D is perhaps TRBD1 (6 bases). The CDR3 has 16 residues. CDR1 is MGHRA, CDR2 YSYEKL, per germline. Trimming cost V 0 bases and J 1 base, with 12 bases left between them. CDR3 in DNA: TGCGCCAGCAGCCAAGATGGGGGGACACCGAACACTGAAGCTTTCTTT. Amino acids: CASSQDGGTPNTEAFF.

The V and J genes are TRBV4-3 and TRBJ2-2; weak D call: TRBD1 (6 bases). V was cut by 2 bases and J by 7 bases, with 8 bases left in between. CDR3 size: 13 residues. Germline CDR1 reads LGHNA; CDR2 reads YSLEER. Written as DNA, the CDR3 is TGCGCCAGCAGCCAACAGGGGTTCGGGGAGCTGTTTTTT. Translated: CASSQQGFGELFF.

The chain is built from TRBV20-1 and TRBJ2-6; a possible D gene is TRBD2 (5 bases). The CDR3 spans 14 residues. V lost 6 bases, J lost 0 bases, and 9 bases lay in between. Looked up from germline, CDR1 is DFQATT and CDR2 is SNEGSKA (reference sequence). CDR3 amino acids: CSARARSGANVLTF. The DNA for the CDR3 is TGCAGTGCGCGGGCCCGCTCTGGGGCCAACGTCCTGACTTTC.

This clonotype showed up just a few times. CDR3 nucleotide sequence: TGCGCCAGCAGCCCTTTAGCGGAAAGCTACGAGCAGTACTTC. Translated: CASSPLAESYEQYF. V gene TRBV4-3 combines with J gene TRBJ2-7; tentative D call: TRBD2 (6 bases). The CDR3 covers 14 residues. Germline CDR1 reads LGHNA; CDR2 reads YSLEER. V was cut by 4 bases and J by 3 bases, with 13 bases left in between.

V and J are TRBV7-2 and TRBJ1-3; D is uncertain. Germline V lookup: CDR1 SGHTA, CDR2 FQGNSA. With 5 bases removed from V and 5 bases from J, the gap between germline ends came to 10 bases. The CDR3 sequence is 13 residues long. CDR3 coding DNA: TGTGCCAGCAGCCAACAGACAAGAAACACCATATATTTT. Protein product: CASSQQTRNTIYF.

The rearrangement links TRBV9 to TRBJ2-7; 8 positions agree with TRBD1. CDR1 is SGDLS, CDR2 YYNGEE, per germline. The CDR3 covers 16 residues. The V and J ends lost 2 bases and 4 bases, in that order; junction bases with no gene match: 11. CDR3 sequence reads: CASSVGLQGGRYEQYF. CDR3 bases: TGTGCCAGCAGCGTGGGCCTACAGGGGGGAAGGTACGAGCAGTACTTC.

The chain uses TRBV21-1 and TRBJ2-1; the D call TRBD1 from the table was never checked on the DNA. TRBV21-1 is a recognized pseudogene. The CDR3 covers 18 residues. CDR3 residues: CASSNRGRATSTYNEQFF. The CDR3 region has the DNA TGTGCCAGCAGCAATAGGGGCAGAGCCACTTCGACCTACAATGAGCAGTTCTTC.

The V gene is TRBV5-1, the J gene TRBJ2-1; the match to TRBD1 covers 9 bases. Germline assignment: CDR1 SGHRS and CDR2 YFSETQ. The CDR3 spans 15 residues. After removal of 0 bases from V and 5 bases from J, the junction contained 3 bases not matched to a gene. The CDR3 DNA reads TGCGCCAGCAGCTTGGGGGGGACAGGGCACAATGAGCAGTTCTTC. It specifies CASSLGGTGHNEQFF.

The rearrangement uses TRBV2 and TRBJ1-5; D is unclear. CDR3 length: 15 amino acids. Per the germline V gene, CDR1 is SNHLY and CDR2 is FYNNEI. V lost 2 bases, J lost 0 bases, and 8 bases lay in between. The CDR3, as DNA: TGTGCCAGCAGTGAAAGCCCCCGTAGCAATCAGCCCCAGCATTTT. It codes for CASSESPRSNQPQHF.

This clonotype was observed at least ten times. The J gene is TRBJ2-3, the V gene TRBV7-2; 8 bases map to TRBD2. Unmatched junction bases numbered 11, after V lost 4 bases and J lost 2 bases. The germline V gene has CDR1 SGHTA and CDR2 FQGNSA. This CDR3 has 17 amino acids. The CDR3 sequence is CASSSKTSAVTTDTQYF. As DNA, the CDR3 is TGTGCCAGCAGCTCTAAGACTAGCGCGGTAACCACAGATACGCAGTATTTT.

The rearrangement joins TRBV6-5 to TRBJ2-1; D might be TRBD2 (5 bases). CDR1 is MNHEY, CDR2 SVGAGI, per germline. V lost 0 bases and J lost 0, with 18 bases in between. The CDR3 is 19 amino acids. CDR3 nucleotide sequence: TGTGCCAGCAGTTACTCGACATTAGGTCTAGCAGACTCCTACAATGAGCAGTTCTTC. Encoded protein: CASSYSTLGLADSYNEQFF.

This clonotype appeared a few times. A read error may produce the germline difference seen at one junction end. The chain links TRBV5-1 to TRBJ2-1; D remains unclear. CDR1 and CDR2 (germline): SGHRS, YFSETQ. The CDR3 totals 12 residues. For the CDR3, the DNA is TGTGCCAGCAGCTTAGACTTCAATGAGCAGTTCTTC. Its protein product is CASSLDFNEQFF.

The chain carries TRBV28 and TRBJ2-1, with TRBD1 matching 9 bases. The germline gives CDR1 MDHEN, CDR2 SYDVKM. The CDR3 is 17 amino acids. Trimming took 2 bases from V and 2 from J; bases not matched to a gene: 7. CDR3 DNA sequence: TGTGCCAGCAGTTTAGCGAAAGGACAGGGGCCCTACAATGAGCAGTTCTTC. It is translated as CASSLAKGQGPYNEQFF. Combining the CDR3 with reference TRBV28 and TRBJ2-1 gives the whole variable domain DVKVTQSSRYLVKRTGEKVFLECVQDMDHENMFWYRQDPGLGLRLIYFSYDVKMKEKGDIPEGYSVSREKKERFSLILESASTNQTSMYLCASSLAKGQGPYNEQFFGPGTRLTVL.

This clonotype was observed a handful of times. The chain links TRBV10-3 to TRBJ2-7, with TRBD1 matching 9 bases. The CDR3 length is 13 residues. Germline assignment: CDR1 ENHRY and CDR2 SYGVKD. The ends lost 7 bases at V and 5 bases at J; junction bases unmatched: 6. CDR3 nucleotides: TGTGCCATCAAAGGGACAGGGTTCCACGAGCAGTACTTC. This encodes CAIKGTGFHEQYF.

This clonotype was seen only a few times. The rearrangement uses TRBV4-2 and TRBJ1-1; D unresolved. The CDR3 extends over 15 amino acids. V lost 0 bases, J lost 7 bases, and 15 bases lay in between. The germline CDR1 and CDR2 sequences are LGHNA and YNFKEQ. The CDR3 DNA is TGTGCCAGCAGCCAAGAGAGGAATAGAGGTTTTGAAGCTTTCTTT. The encoded protein is CASSQERNRGFEAFF.

This clonotype was seen only a few times. The rearrangement joins TRBV28 to TRBJ2-5; D is ambiguous. Trimming left V 3 bases short and J 4 bases short, with 9 bases between. Germline values: CDR1 MDHEN, CDR2 SYDVKM. The CDR3 is 13 amino acids. Here the CDR3 DNA reads TGTGCCAGCAGTTTTGACCTGCGAGAGACCCAGTACTTC. It codes for CASSFDLRETQYF.

This clonotype has just a few counts. This sequence joins TRBV20-1 and TRBJ2-5; D might be TRBD2 (7 bases). With 3 bases removed from V and 0 bases from J, the gap between germline ends came to 14 bases. Germline CDR1 DFQATT, CDR2 SNEGSKA (reference sequence). CDR3 length: 15 amino acids. The CDR3 sequence: CSASTARGHQETQYF. CDR3 coding DNA: TGCAGTGCTAGTACGGCGCGGGGGCACCAAGAGACCCAGTACTTC.

The CDR3 region is CASQIPGSGEQFF. CDR3 DNA sequence: TGTGCCAGCCAGATTCCGGGTAGCGGGGAGCAGTTCTTC. This chain connects TRBV7-2 to TRBJ2-1, with TRBD2 matching 7 bases. J lost 10 bases, V lost 8 bases, and 11 bases had no gene match. The germline V gene has CDR1 SGHTA and CDR2 FQGNSA. The CDR3 is 13 residues long.

The chain employs TRBV15 and TRBJ2-3; 7 bases map to TRBD1. From germline, CDR1 is LNHNV and CDR2 YYDKDF (reference sequence). This CDR3 is 16 amino acids long. V dropped 2 bases and J dropped 6; count of bases not matched to a gene: 11. The CDR3, as DNA: TGTGCCACCAGCAGAAGGATGGGGACAGATCGCGATACGCAGTATTTT. Its translation: CATSRRMGTDRDTQYF. Full variable domain (missing parts from reference TRBV15 and TRBJ2-3): DAMVIQNPRYQVTQFGKPVTLSCSQTLNHNVMYWYQQKSSQAPKLLFHYYDKDFNNEADTPDNFQSRRPNTSFCFLDIRSPGLGDTAMYLCATSRRMGTDRDTQYFGPGTRLTVL.

This sequence joins TRBV4-2 and TRBJ1-5, with 8 nucleotides matching TRBD1. The CDR3 sequence is 16 residues long. Germline-derived CDR1 and CDR2 are LGHNA and YNFKEQ. Trimming at V came to 0 bases and at J to 2 bases, leaving 3 bases not matched to a gene. CDR3: CASSQDLTGGNQPQHF. The CDR3 DNA reads as TGTGCCAGCAGCCAAGATCTGACAGGGGGCAATCAGCCCCAGCATTTT.

This clonotype was found a few times. V is TRBV7-9 and J is TRBJ2-7, with 7 bases fitting TRBD1. V was pared by 3 bases and J by 0 bases, with 5 bases of the junction left unmatched. The CDR3 is 15 residues long. Germline loops: CDR1 SEHNR, CDR2 FQNEAQ (reference sequence). The chain's CDR3 is CASSFGSGGSYEQYF. As DNA, the CDR3 is TGTGCCAGCAGCTTCGGATCAGGGGGCTCCTACGAGCAGTACTTC.

This clonotype came up a few times. The rearrangement joins TRBV6-5 to TRBJ2-7; D is perhaps TRBD2 (5 bases). Trimming cost V 0 bases and J 2 bases, with 5 bases left between them. Germline loops: CDR1 MNHEY, CDR2 SVGAGI. This CDR3 is 13 amino acids long. The CDR3 spells CASSYSTTYEQYF. The CDR3 DNA follows: TGTGCCAGCAGTTACTCGACTACCTACGAGCAGTACTTC.

The DNA of the CDR3 is TGCGCCAGCAGCTTGATGAGGGCGAGGTCCTACAATGAGCAGTTCTTC. This encodes CASSLMRARSYNEQFF. V usage is TRBV5-1 and J usage is TRBJ2-1; tentative D call: TRBD2 (5 bases). CDR3 length: 16 amino acids. V was shortened by 1 base and J by 1 base, with 12 bases between the two germline ends. Germline V gives CDR1 SGHRS, CDR2 YFSETQ.